This T cell receptor beta chain is from a study of blood T cells in healthy people across ages. Findings and caveats of the study: Long-lived donors carried more naive CD4+ cells and greater diversity than aged donors. Unsorted PBMCs prevented conclusive naive versus antigen-experienced comparison.

Roughly 9.8 milliliters of peripheral blood were drawn from each donor. Alongside a J-beta primer mix, a sample-barcoded 5' primer served in a second PCR lasting roughly 6 to 11 cycles. TCRdb re-analysed the 5' RACE reads in MiXCR, keeping a single row per CDR3 protein. The sample yields approximately 600,000 distinct CDR3 sequences, roughly 58% seen once. CDR3 size: 14 residues. CDR1 SGDLS and CDR2 YYNGEE come from the germline V gene. The J segment lost 13 bases and the V segment lost 4 bases, leaving 8 bases of the junction unmatched. This clonotype was seen only a few times. The antigen is not known.

This TCR was sampled from a man aged 55 to 70 in good health. The sequenced sample consisted of blood. The chain carries TRBV9 and TRBJ2-4, with TRBD2 identical over 13 bases. CDR3 in amino acids: CASSSRTSGGEQYF. CDR3 DNA: TGTGCCAGCAGCTCTCGGACTAGCGGGGGAGAGCAGTACTTC.